This TCR beta chain was observed in a study of graft-versus-host responses after intestinal transplantation. Points from the study as a whole: Graft-donor T cell macrochimerism in patients accompanied high graft-versus-host to host-versus-graft clonal ratios in allografts.

Between the trimmed V and J ends, which lost 3 bases and 3 bases, there was a span of 11 bases. Germline V gene data show CDR1 as LNHDA and CDR2 as SQIVND (reference sequence). The CDR3 sequence is 14 residues long. In the case of this clone: Its antigen remains unknown.

The table came from immunoSEQ multiplex PCR; TCRdb's copy has only in-frame clones and leaves some out. This sample carries under 150,000 clones, approximately 90% of them seen once, and the ten largest clones take approximately 0.17%. Sequencing was performed on unstimulated CD4+ T cells sorted from spleen or lymph node cells, taken before intestinal transplant. The chain uses TRBV19 and TRBJ1-1, with D unclear. The clonotype originates from a human donor who received an intestinal transplant. The CDR3 region is CASSIWYFDTEAFF. DNA for the CDR3: TGTGCCAGTAGTATCTGGTATTTTGACACTGAAGCTTTCTTT.